This TCR beta chain came from a study of blood T cell repertoires in COVID-19. Study-level background: Acute and convalescent COVID-19 samples came from the United States, Italy and Spain. T cells, B-cell-depleted T cells, or PBMCs supplied cDNA or gDNA.

Under the authors' procedure: Estimates of nucleated cell counts were drawn from the amplification of reference gene primers. Sequencing was performed with immunoSEQ multiplex PCR; in TCRdb, only in-frame clones are kept and a portion is missing. For V, J and clone size, that table is used; D and trimming come from the DNA. The sample includes 90,000 to 100,000 clones, 75% to 85% of them seen just once. The CDR3 is 13 residues long. Between the trimmed V and J ends, which lost 7 bases and 0 bases, there was a span of 12 bases. Per the germline V gene, CDR1 is SQVTM and CDR2 is ANQGSEA. This chain connects TRBV29-1 to TRBJ2-5; possibly TRBD2 for D (6 bases). Specimen: peripheral blood. This receptor was obtained from a man in his 70s with acute or convalescent COVID-19. The CDR3 reads CSARTKDQETQYF. DNA of the CDR3: TGCAGCGCCCGGACTAAGGACCAAGAGACCCAGTACTTC.